The 25 T cell receptor beta chains below come from one sample, sequenced in a study of metastatic and nonmetastatic thyroid tumors. Thyroid surgery was performed in patients who had received no treatment beforehand. TCRdb re-analyzed the PCR reads through MiXCR. The sample includes about 18,000 clones, less than 40% of them seen just once. The sequenced sample consisted of tumor tissue. The receptors stem from a female donor with papillary thyroid cancer or a benign thyroid nodule (not recorded which). Some clones in this sample may be carry-over from other donors' samples.

This clone showed up just a few times. The chain combines TRBV27 with TRBJ2-7; D gene uncertain. V shed 5 bases and J shed 7 bases, with 9 bases lying between them. Germline CDR1 MNHEY, CDR2 SMNVEV (reference sequence). The CDR3 spans 11 residues. The CDR3 DNA sequence: TGTGCCAGCAGTCGGCTAGGGGAGCAGTACTTC. It is translated as CASSRLGEQYF.

Within the sample, this clone is medium-sized. This sequence joins TRBV7-2 and TRBJ1-1; no clear D. The CDR3 runs to 15 residues. Trimming removed 4 bases at V and 2 bases at J, with 14 bases between. In germline, CDR1 is SGHTA, CDR2 FQGNSA. DNA for the CDR3: TGTGCCAGCAGCTCCCGGGATCTCATTAACACTGAAGCTTTCTTT. Translating gives CASSSRDLINTEAFF.

The chain carries TRBV11-3 and TRBJ1-1; no firm D call. The germline V gene encodes CDR1 SGHNT and CDR2 YENEEA. The CDR3 runs to 13 residues. Trimming took 7 bases from V and 1 from J, leaving 10 bases between them. The CDR3 here is CASTKQQNTEAFF. The CDR3 DNA sequence: TGTGCCAGCACCAAACAGCAGAACACTGAAGCTTTCTTT. Full variable domain (missing parts from reference TRBV11-3 and TRBJ1-1): EAGVVQSPRYKIIEKKQPVAFWCNPISGHNTLYWYLQNLGQGPELLIRYENEEAVDDSQLPKDRFSAERLKGVDSTLKIQPAELGDSAVYLCASTKQQNTEAFFGQGTRLTVV.

Comments on this clone: One end of the junction fails to match germline, which may point to a read error. The CDR3 sequence: CACSLVCTGALF. The DNA of the CDR3 is TGTGCCTGCAGCTTAGTATGCACAGGGGCTTTATTT. The chain joins TRBV7-2 to TRBJ1-1, with 7 bases aligning to TRBD1. The CDR3 length is 12 residues. The V gene's germline CDR1 is SGHTA and CDR2 FQGNSA.

This clone was seen more than once but under ten times. The chain recombines TRBV6-1 with TRBJ1-3, with 9 bases identical to TRBD1. Unmatched junction bases numbered 6, after V lost 3 bases and J lost 6 bases. CDR1 is MNHNS and CDR2 is SASEGT in the germline V gene. The CDR3 extends over 15 amino acids. The CDR3 sequence: CASSDPQGALNTIYF. The CDR3 nucleotides are TGTGCCAGCAGTGATCCACAGGGGGCTTTAAACACCATATATTTT.

The sample holds a few counts of this clone. One end of the junction does not line up with germline, which may come from a read error. The chain combines TRBV7-2 with TRBJ2-7, with 7 bases aligning to TRBD1. This CDR3 region has 14 residues. Germline V CDR1 and CDR2: SGHTA, FQGNSA. The CDR3 protein is CDSSAGTDIRDQYF. The CDR3 DNA reads as TGTGACAGCAGCGCCGGGACAGACATACGCGACCAGTACTTC.

This clone was seen once. At one end the junction does not follow the germline gene, possibly because of a read error. The chain recombines TRBV11-3 with TRBJ2-7; D unclear. Germline values: CDR1 SGHNT, CDR2 YENEEA. The CDR3 is 11 residues long. CDR3 region: CAIGQVNEQNF. For the CDR3, the DNA is TGTGCCATCGGCCAGGTAAACGAGCAGAACTTC.

This clone occurred many times. The chain couples TRBV9 to TRBJ1-1; unclear D gene. CDR3 length: 13 amino acids. The germline V gene has CDR1 SGDLS and CDR2 YYNGEE. Trimming removed 2 bases at V and 2 bases at J, with 7 bases between. The CDR3 nucleotides are TGTGCCAGCAGCGTCGCGGCCAACACTGAAGCTTTCTTT. It specifies CASSVAANTEAFF.

The J gene is TRBJ2-7, the V gene TRBV5-1; the match to TRBD1 covers 9 bases. Germline loops: CDR1 SGHRS, CDR2 YFSETQ. The V gene end was trimmed by 3 bases and the J gene end by 5 bases; junction bases not matched to a gene: 24. This CDR3 is built from 20 residues. The CDR3 spells CASSSYIPAGHRTGVNEQYF. The CDR3 DNA reads as TGCGCCAGCAGCTCGTATATTCCCGCAGGTCACCGGACAGGGGTGAACGAGCAGTACTTC. Using reference TRBV5-1 and TRBJ2-7 for the parts outside the CDR3, the full variable domain is KAGVTQTPRYLIKTRGQQVTLSCSPISGHRSVSWYQQTPGQGLQFLFEYFSETQRNKGNFPGRFSGRQFSNSRSEMNVSTLELGDSALYLCASSSYIPAGHRTGVNEQYFGPGTRLTVT.

This clone was seen repeatedly, ten times or more. The J gene is TRBJ2-5, the V gene TRBV27; 8 positions match TRBD1. Trimming took 7 bases from V and 4 from J; bases not matched to a gene: 8. Germline V gene data show CDR1 as MNHEY and CDR2 as SMNVEV (reference sequence). The CDR3 covers 14 residues. The CDR3 DNA follows: TGTGCCAGCACCCAAACAGGGGGTTCAGAGACCCAGTACTTC. Protein product: CASTQTGGSETQYF.

Comments on this clone: A junction end diverges from the germline sequence, so it may reflect a read error. The rearrangement joins TRBV2 to TRBJ1-1; D may be TRBD1 (6 bases). Germline assignment: CDR1 SNHLY and CDR2 FYNNEI. The CDR3 is 12 amino acids. CDR3 DNA sequence: TGTGCGAGCAGCTACGACAGGAGTGCAGCTTTCTTT. Amino acids: CASSYDRSAAFF.

This clone came up a few times. The chain employs TRBV28 and TRBJ2-1, with D maybe TRBD1 (6 bases). This CDR3 has 14 residues. Trimming left V 5 bases short and J 7 bases short, with 15 bases between. The germline CDR1 and CDR2 sequences are MDHEN and SYDVKM. In DNA form, the CDR3 reads TGTGCCAGCAGTCCCCCGGTGAGGGGGAATGAGCAGTTCTTC. Its translation: CASSPPVRGNEQFF.

The genes are TRBV11-2 and TRBJ1-1; D remains unclear. The CDR3 consists of 14 residues. The germline CDR1 and CDR2 sequences are SGHAT and FQNNGV. V was shortened by 2 bases and J by 8 bases, with 15 bases between the two germline ends. For the CDR3, the DNA is TGTGCCAGCAGCTTAATAGGCGAGGGCCCCGAAGCTTTCTTT. Translation: CASSLIGEGPEAFF.

In its sample, this clone ranks as medium-sized (0.01 to 0.1%). The genes are TRBV11-3 and TRBJ1-2, with TRBD1 as a possible D gene (6 bases). With 3 bases removed from V and 7 bases from J, the gap between germline ends came to 15 bases. Germline CDR1 is SGHNT and CDR2 is YENEEA. The CDR3 is made up of 14 amino acids. CDR3 sequence (DNA): TGTGCCAGCAGCTTTGGTGGGGGCTCCGGTGGCTACACCTTC. It specifies CASSFGGGSGGYTF. Variable domain in full (rest from reference TRBV11-3 and TRBJ1-2): EAGVVQSPRYKIIEKKQPVAFWCNPISGHNTLYWYLQNLGQGPELLIRYENEEAVDDSQLPKDRFSAERLKGVDSTLKIQPAELGDSAVYLCASSFGGGSGGYTFGSGTRLTVV.

V and J are TRBV19 and TRBJ1-2; 8 nucleotides line up with TRBD1. The V segment lost 10 bases and the J segment 8 bases; nucleotides outside the gene matches: 12. CDR1 and CDR2 (germline): LNHDA, SQIVND (reference sequence). CDR3 length: 13 amino acids. The CDR3 coding sequence is TGTGCCACCAGACAGGGGATTCAACGGGGCTACACCTTC. Its translation: CATRQGIQRGYTF.

The gene calls are TRBV2 and TRBJ1-1, with D perhaps TRBD1 (5 bases). The CDR3 consists of 13 residues. Germline CDR1 SNHLY, CDR2 FYNNEI. Trimming took 6 bases from V and 4 from J, leaving 12 bases between them. This CDR3 reads CASRPGEFTEAFF. The CDR3 DNA sequence: TGTGCCAGCAGGCCGGGGGAATTCACTGAAGCTTTCTTT.

In this sample, this clone turned up a few times. V is TRBV7-2 and J is TRBJ2-7, with D uncertain. Per the germline V gene, CDR1 is SGHTA and CDR2 is FQGNSA. V lost 6 bases to trimming and J lost 2 bases, with 5 bases between them. The CDR3 contains 11 residues. Here the CDR3 reads CASRTTYEQYF. The CDR3 nucleotides read TGTGCCAGCAGAACGACCTACGAGCAGTACTTC. Drawing the rest from reference TRBV7-2 and TRBJ2-7, the complete variable domain is GAGVSQSPSNKVTEKGKDVELRCDPISGHTALYWYRQSLGQGLEFLIYFQGNSAPDKSGLPSDRFSAERTGGSVSTLTIQRTQQEDSAVYLCASRTTYEQYFGPGTRLTVT.

The chain's CDR3 is CAWSVSGSGEQYV. CDR3 bases: TGTGCCTGGAGTGTAAGTGGGAGTGGAGAGCAGTACGTC. This chain connects TRBV30 to TRBJ2-7; TRBD2 might be the D (5 bases). This CDR3 is 13 amino acids long. From germline, CDR1 is GTSNPN and CDR2 SVGIG (reference sequence). Trimming pared 0 bases from V and 7 bases from J, leaving 13 bases between.

This chain links TRBV20-1 with TRBJ2-7, with a weak D call TRBD2 (6 bases). The V and J ends lost 3 bases and 4 bases respectively, with 19 bases between them. Germline lookup yields CDR1 DFQATT and CDR2 SNEGSKA (reference sequence). The CDR3 contains 15 residues. The CDR3 spells CSARSQEGSAYEQYF. The CDR3 nucleotides are TGCAGTGCTAGGTCCCAGGAGGGATCAGCTTACGAGCAGTACTTC.

This clone was detected ten times or more. The CDR3 sequence is CASSVLPGGSTDTQYF. The CDR3 DNA is TGTGCCAGCAGCGTACTCCCAGGAGGCAGCACAGATACGCAGTATTTT. The chain combines TRBV9 with TRBJ2-3; perhaps TRBD2 as D (5 bases). The length of the CDR3 is 16 residues. V gave up 1 base and J gave up 0 bases, with 12 bases separating them. Germline V lookup: CDR1 SGDLS, CDR2 YYNGEE.

In regard to this clone: A junction end diverges from the germline sequence, so it may reflect a read error. The chain carries TRBV30 and TRBJ2-7, with TRBD2 as a possible D gene (7 bases). Germline V CDR1 and CDR2: GTSNPN, SVGIG (reference sequence). The CDR3 has 14 residues. CDR3 DNA: TGTGCCTGCAAACGGGGGGCAGTCTCCTACGTGCAGTACTTC. It specifies CACKRGAVSYVQYF.

This chain uses TRBV30 with TRBJ2-1; no clear D. CDR1 is GTSNPN and CDR2 is SVGIG in the germline V gene (reference sequence). This CDR3 spans 11 amino acids. With 1 base removed from V and 7 bases from J, the gap between germline ends came to 5 bases. CDR3 residues: CAWSAANEQFF. The CDR3 nucleotides read TGTGCCTGGAGTGCCGCGAATGAGCAGTTCTTC.

The rearrangement uses TRBV7-8 and TRBJ2-3; D is ambiguous. The germline gives CDR1 SGHVS, CDR2 FQNEAQ. Trimming pared 1 base from V and 5 bases from J, leaving 16 bases between. The CDR3 extends over 16 amino acids. CDR3 amino acids: CASSLGRQRHIDTQYF. The DNA of the CDR3 is TGTGCCAGCAGCTTAGGCCGGCAGAGGCACATAGATACGCAGTATTTT. Together with reference TRBV7-8 and TRBJ2-3, the CDR3 gives the full variable domain: GAGVSQSPRYKVAKRGQDVALRCDPISGHVSLFWYQQALGQGPEFLTYFQNEAQLDKSGLPSDRFFAERPEGSVSTLKIQRTQQEDSAVYLCASSLGRQRHIDTQYFGPGTRLTVL.

At least ten counts were recorded for this clone. The genes are TRBV11-2 and TRBJ2-3; no clear D gene. CDR1 SGHAT and CDR2 FQNNGV come from the germline V gene. The ends were cut back, 1 base at V and 5 bases at J, with 4 bases in the middle. This CDR3 region has 12 residues. CDR3 amino acids: CASSLVGDTQYF. The CDR3 region has the DNA TGTGCCAGCAGCTTAGTGGGAGATACGCAGTATTTT.

This clone was counted many times. The chain employs TRBV3-1 and TRBJ2-1, with D uncertain. Germline V gene data show CDR1 as LGHDT and CDR2 as YNNKEL (reference sequence). V lost 0 bases, J lost 4 bases, and 16 bases lay in between. CDR3 size: 17 residues. This chain's CDR3 is CASSQDRGRKGYNEQFF. The CDR3 coding sequence is TGTGCCAGCAGCCAAGATCGCGGAAGGAAGGGTTACAATGAGCAGTTCTTC.